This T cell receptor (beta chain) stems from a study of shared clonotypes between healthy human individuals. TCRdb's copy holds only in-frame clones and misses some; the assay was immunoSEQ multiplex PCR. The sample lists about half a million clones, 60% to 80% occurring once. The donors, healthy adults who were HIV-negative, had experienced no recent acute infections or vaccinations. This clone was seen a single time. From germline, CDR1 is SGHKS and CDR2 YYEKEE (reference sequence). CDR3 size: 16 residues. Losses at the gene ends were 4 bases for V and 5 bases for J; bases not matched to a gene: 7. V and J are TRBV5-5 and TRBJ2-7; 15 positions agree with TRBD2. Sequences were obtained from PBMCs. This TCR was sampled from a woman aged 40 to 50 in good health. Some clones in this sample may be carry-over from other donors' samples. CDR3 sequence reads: CASSPGLAGGWNEQYF. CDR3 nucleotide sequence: TGTGCCAGCAGCCCTGGACTAGCGGGAGGGTGGAACGAGCAGTACTTC.